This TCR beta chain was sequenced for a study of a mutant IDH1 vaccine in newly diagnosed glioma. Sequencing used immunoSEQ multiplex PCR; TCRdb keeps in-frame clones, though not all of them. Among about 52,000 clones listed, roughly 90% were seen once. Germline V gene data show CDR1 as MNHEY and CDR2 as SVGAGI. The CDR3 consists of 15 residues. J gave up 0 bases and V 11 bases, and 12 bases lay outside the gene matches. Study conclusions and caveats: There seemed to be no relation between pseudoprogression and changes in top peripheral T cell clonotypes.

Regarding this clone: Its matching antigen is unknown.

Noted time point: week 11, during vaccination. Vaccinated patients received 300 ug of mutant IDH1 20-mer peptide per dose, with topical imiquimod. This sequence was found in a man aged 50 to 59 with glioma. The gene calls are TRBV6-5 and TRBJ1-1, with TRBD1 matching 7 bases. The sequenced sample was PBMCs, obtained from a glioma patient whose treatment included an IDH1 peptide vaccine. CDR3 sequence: CARPGVRGMNTEAFF. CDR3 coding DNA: TGTGCCCGCCCTGGGGTCAGGGGGATGAACACTGAAGCTTTCTTT.